This passage covers 27 T cell receptor beta chains from one sample sequenced in a study of blood T cell repertoires in COVID-19. Assay used: immunoSEQ multiplex PCR; TCRdb lists only in-frame clones, some missing. Of around 260,000 clones in the sample, around four fifths were seen once. Sequenced sample: peripheral blood. Source of these receptors: a man between 60 and 70 years old who had recovered from COVID-19.

The chain employs TRBV28 and TRBJ1-2; D ambiguous. The CDR3 covers 11 residues. V gave up 3 bases and J gave up 6 bases, with 5 bases separating them. The germline V gene has CDR1 MDHEN and CDR2 SYDVKM. CDR3 residues: CASSFTDGYTF. CDR3 nucleotide sequence: TGTGCCAGCAGTTTTACTGATGGCTACACCTTC.

V and J are TRBV4-1 and TRBJ2-2, with a possible D match to TRBD2 (6 bases). Germline CDR1 is MGHRA and CDR2 is YSYEKL. Trimming cost V 4 bases and J 2 bases, with 11 bases left between them. This CDR3 spans 15 amino acids. CDR3 in amino acids: CASSRAGRNTGELFF. In DNA form, the CDR3 reads TGCGCCAGCAGCCGGGCGGGACGAAACACCGGGGAGCTGTTTTTT.

This chain links TRBV11-1 with TRBJ2-3; 15 bases map to TRBD2. The CDR3 totals 16 residues. CDR1 is SGHAT, CDR2 FQDESV, per germline (reference sequence). Losses at the gene ends were 4 bases for V and 3 bases for J; bases not matched to a gene: 2. The CDR3 here is CASSSGLAGGTDTQYF. The CDR3, as DNA: TGTGCCAGCAGCTCGGGACTAGCGGGGGGAACAGATACGCAGTATTTT.

The chain links TRBV9 to TRBJ2-1, with D perhaps TRBD2 (6 bases). The CDR3 length is 15 residues. The germline V and J ends were trimmed by 4 bases and 7 bases, with 18 bases remaining between them. Germline-derived CDR1 and CDR2 are SGDLS and YYNGEE. The CDR3 protein is CASSPRGITANEQFF. The CDR3 region has the DNA TGTGCCAGCAGCCCTCGGGGGATCACCGCAAATGAGCAGTTCTTC. The full variable domain, completed using reference TRBV9 and TRBJ2-1, is DSGVTQTPKHLITATGQRVTLRCSPRSGDLSVYWYQQSLDQGLQFLIQYYNGEERAKGNILERFSAQQFPDLHSELNLSSLELGDSALYFCASSPRGITANEQFFGPGTRLTVL.

This clone appeared a few times. V and J are TRBV3-1 (or the pseudogene TRBV3-2) and TRBJ2-7; 9 positions match TRBD1. The V and J ends lost 4 bases and 6 bases, in that order; junction bases with no gene match: 10. The CDR3 extends over 15 amino acids. Germline V gene data show CDR1 as LGHDT and CDR2 as YNNKEL (reference sequence). This CDR3 is CASSPSGQGIPEQYF. CDR3 bases: TGTGCCAGCAGCCCTTCGGGACAGGGAATCCCCGAGCAGTACTTC.

This chain links TRBV18 with TRBJ2-7, with 9 bases lining up with TRBD1. Germline CDR1 and CDR2: KGHSH and LQKENI. This CDR3 is 14 amino acids long. Trimming removed 4 bases from V and 2 bases from J; junction bases left unmatched: 3. The CDR3 region is CASSLGQGTYEQYF. As DNA, the CDR3 is TGTGCCAGCTCACTGGGACAGGGAACCTACGAGCAGTACTTC.

The chain recombines TRBV10-2 with TRBJ1-1; D unresolved. There are 13 residues in the CDR3. CDR1 WSHSY and CDR2 SAAADI come from the germline V gene. Deletions cut 0 bases from V and 5 bases from J, with 7 bases between. CDR3 nucleotides: TGCGCCAGCAGTGAGTCGTCGGGGACTGAAGCTTTCTTT. Translation gives CASSESSGTEAFF.

The CDR3 is CASSPRQGSSYEQYF. CDR3 in DNA: TGTGCCAGCAGCCCTAGACAGGGGAGCTCCTACGAGCAGTACTTC. This chain connects TRBV7-8 to TRBJ2-7; 8 bases are a match to TRBD1. The CDR3 totals 15 residues. The junction had 6 bases not matched to a gene; V was cut back by 5 bases and J by 0 bases. CDR1 SGHVS and CDR2 FQNEAQ come from the germline V gene.

The chain joins TRBV12-3 or TRBV12-4 to TRBJ2-4; D is perhaps TRBD2 (5 bases). With 5 bases removed from V and 9 bases from J, the gap between germline ends came to 8 bases. The CDR3 extends over 11 amino acids. The chain's CDR3 is CASSRSGIQYF. CDR3 nucleotide sequence: TGTGCCAGCAGTCGAAGCGGCATTCAGTACTTC.

The chain recombines TRBV9 with TRBJ1-5; D gene unclear. The germline V gene encodes CDR1 SGDLS and CDR2 YYNGEE. V lost 3 bases, J lost 3 bases, and 10 bases lay in between. There are 14 residues in the CDR3. The CDR3 region is CASSESAANQPQHF. The CDR3 nucleotides read TGTGCCAGCAGCGAGAGTGCGGCCAATCAGCCCCAGCATTTT.

A word on this clone: A much larger clone differs from this one at a single base, so this may be a read error. The chain couples TRBV12-3 or TRBV12-4 to TRBJ2-7, with TRBD1 identical over 9 bases. The CDR3 spans 13 residues. With V trimmed by 6 bases and J by 2 bases, 2 bases remained unmatched. The CDR3 spells CASSRQGAYEQYF. CDR3 nucleotide sequence: TGTGCCAGCAGCCGACAGGGGGCCTACGAGCAGTACTTC.

V and J are TRBV5-6 and TRBJ1-2, with D perhaps TRBD1 (6 bases). The CDR3 sequence is 15 residues long. Looked up from germline, CDR1 is SGHDT and CDR2 is YYEEEE. V was shortened by 1 base and J by 0 bases, with 10 bases between the two germline ends. In DNA form, the CDR3 reads TGTGCCAGCAGCTTGAGCAGGGGCTCTAACTATGGCTACACCTTC. This sequence encodes CASSLSRGSNYGYTF.

The chain carries TRBV28 and TRBJ1-2, with D tentatively TRBD1 (6 bases). V shed 6 bases and J shed 8 bases, with 19 bases lying between them. CDR3 size: 14 residues. The germline CDR1 and CDR2 sequences are MDHEN and SYDVKM. The CDR3 loop reads CASRFITGLAGYTF. For the CDR3, the DNA is TGTGCCAGCAGATTCATCACAGGGTTGGCCGGCTACACCTTC.

The rearrangement links TRBV28 to TRBJ2-2; 8 bases align to TRBD1. CDR1 is MDHEN, CDR2 SYDVKM, per germline. The J segment lost 6 bases and the V segment lost 6 bases, leaving 3 bases of the junction unmatched. The CDR3 runs to 13 residues. CDR3 sequence (DNA): TGTGCCAGCAGGCAGGGGGCCGCCGGGGAGCTGTTTTTT. Translated: CASRQGAAGELFF.

This rearrangement joins TRBV5-4 to TRBJ1-6; D is perhaps TRBD1 (5 bases). The CDR3 is 16 amino acids. Trimming took off 4 bases at V and 7 bases at J, with 18 bases between the two ends. The germline gives CDR1 SGHNT, CDR2 YYREEE (reference sequence). The CDR3 here is CASSDPSRGVNSPLHF. For the CDR3, the DNA is TGTGCCAGCAGCGACCCTTCCCGGGGGGTAAATTCACCCCTCCACTTT.

The chain combines TRBV7-2 with TRBJ1-5; tentatively, D is TRBD1 (6 bases). Trimming stripped 4 bases from V and 0 bases from J, with 10 bases between. CDR3 length: 15 residues. Germline loops: CDR1 SGHTA, CDR2 FQGNSA. CDR3 sequence: CASSWAGASNQPQHF. CDR3 DNA: TGTGCCAGCAGCTGGGCGGGGGCTAGCAATCAGCCCCAGCATTTT.

The chain links TRBV2 to TRBJ1-1, with unresolved D. From germline, CDR1 is SNHLY and CDR2 FYNNEI. The ends were cut back, 10 bases at V and 3 bases at J, with 9 bases in the middle. The CDR3 extends over 11 amino acids. CDR3 region: CANPQYTEAFF. The CDR3 DNA reads TGTGCCAATCCACAGTACACTGAAGCTTTCTTT.

Written as DNA, the CDR3 is TGTGCCAGCAGCTCCAAAGCCGGGACAGGGGATGAAAAACTGTTTTTT. It is translated as CASSSKAGTGDEKLFF. The chain recombines TRBV5-4 with TRBJ1-4, with TRBD1 matching over 10 bases. V gave up 3 bases and J gave up 6 bases; unmatched junction bases: 8. The V gene's germline CDR1 is SGHNT and CDR2 YYREEE (reference sequence). This CDR3 is built from 16 residues.

This clone was counted once. This chain uses TRBV21-1 with TRBJ1-5; TRBD1 is the table's D call and was not checked against the DNA. TRBV21-1 is a known pseudogene. The CDR3 extends over 15 amino acids. CDR3 sequence: CASSKGWGPNQPQHF. The CDR3 bases are TGTGCCAGCAGCAAAGGTTGGGGCCCCAATCAGCCCCAGCATTTT.

V and J are TRBV3-1 (or the pseudogene TRBV3-2) and TRBJ2-7; no clear D. The CDR3 spans 13 residues. V gave up 0 bases and J gave up 4 bases, with 7 bases separating them. From germline, CDR1 is LGHDT and CDR2 YNNKEL (reference sequence). The CDR3 sequence is CASSQDASYEQYF. DNA for the CDR3: TGTGCCAGCAGCCAAGATGCCAGTTACGAGCAGTACTTC.

V is TRBV19 and J is TRBJ2-7; 10 nucleotides match TRBD2. The germline gives CDR1 LNHDA, CDR2 SQIVND (reference sequence). The CDR3 is made up of 15 amino acids. The ends lost 1 base at V and 4 bases at J; junction bases unmatched: 4. The CDR3 spells CASSIASGRGYEQYF. DNA of the CDR3: TGTGCCAGTAGTATAGCTAGCGGGAGAGGTTACGAGCAGTACTTC.

The chain couples TRBV7-2 to TRBJ2-7; 10 positions match TRBD2. Germline trimming cut 0 bases from V and 6 bases from J; bases unmatched to any gene: 8. CDR1 is SGHTA, CDR2 FQGNSA, per germline. The CDR3 extends over 16 amino acids. The CDR3: CASSLASGRALGEQYF. CDR3 nucleotides: TGTGCCAGCAGCTTAGCGAGCGGGAGGGCCCTGGGCGAGCAGTACTTC.

The rearrangement links TRBV3-1 (or the pseudogene TRBV3-2) to TRBJ1-2, with a possible D match to TRBD1 (5 bases). V was cut by 1 base and J by 8 bases, with 26 bases left in between. The length of the CDR3 is 18 residues. Germline values: CDR1 LGHDT, CDR2 YNNKEL (reference sequence). The CDR3 DNA reads TGTGCCAGCAGCCAAGGTCTCCCGCCCCCGACAGCTGCAGGAGGCTACACCTTC. This encodes CASSQGLPPPTAAGGYTF.

This clone was seen once. The chain employs TRBV5-6 and TRBJ1-1; D unresolved. Germline values: CDR1 SGHDT, CDR2 YYEEEE. This CDR3 region has 11 residues. V was trimmed by 5 bases and J by 3 bases, leaving 5 bases between them. This CDR3 reads CASSSHTEAFF. The CDR3 DNA reads TGTGCCAGCAGTAGCCACACTGAAGCTTTCTTT.

The chain combines TRBV15 with TRBJ2-3; TRBD2 matches at 8 bases. This CDR3 is built from 13 residues. Per the germline V gene, CDR1 is LNHNV and CDR2 is YYDKDF (reference sequence). The V gene end was trimmed by 4 bases and the J gene end by 10 bases; junction bases not matched to a gene: 7. DNA for the CDR3: TGTGCCACCAGCACGGGGGGGACGTCGGCGCAGTATTTT. This gives the protein CATSTGGTSAQYF.

The chain recombines TRBV7-9 with TRBJ1-2, with 7 nucleotides matching TRBD1. Trimming removed 1 base from V and 5 bases from J; junction bases left unmatched: 19. Germline V lookup: CDR1 SEHNR, CDR2 FQNEAQ (reference sequence). CDR3 length: 19 amino acids. This chain's CDR3 is CASSLEDPGQSNRGYGYTF. Written as DNA, the CDR3 is TGTGCCAGCAGCTTAGAGGACCCGGGACAGTCTAACAGAGGGTATGGCTACACCTTC.

The rearrangement uses TRBV6-5 and TRBJ2-7; D unresolved. The germline gives CDR1 MNHEY, CDR2 SVGAGI. The CDR3 is made up of 16 amino acids. V lost 1 base, J lost 7 bases, and 20 bases lay in between. CDR3 protein: CASSYLPVASAGEQYF. The CDR3 coding sequence is TGTGCCAGCAGTTACTTACCCGTTGCCTCCGCAGGAGAGCAGTACTTC.